This entry describes one T cell receptor (beta chain). The data derive from a study of blood T cell repertoires in COVID-19. V lost 0 bases to trimming and J lost 6 bases, with 7 bases between them. The CDR3 extends over 13 amino acids. Germline V gene sequence: CDR1 LGHNA, CDR2 YNFKEQ. As originally analysed: Estimation of nucleated cell counts was performed using reference gene primer amplification. Assay: immunoSEQ multiplex PCR; the TCRdb copy retains only in-frame clones and omits some. Clone size and the V and J calls come from that table; the DNA yielded D and trimming. The table has around 230,000 clones, around 90% seen once.

This clonotype was sampled from a man in his 60s who had recovered from COVID-19. This chain links TRBV4-2 with TRBJ2-3; no clear D. The sample consisted of peripheral blood. As DNA, the CDR3 is TGTGCCAGCAGCCAAGAAGTGAGGGATACGCAGTATTTT. Its translation is CASSQEVRDTQYF.